This passage covers 9 T cell receptor beta chains from one sample sequenced in a study of radiation and T cells in renal cell carcinoma. The time point: blood 2 weeks post-SBRT. Treatment of the sample: 15 Gy SBRT to primary tumor, nephrectomy 4 weeks later. Using immunoSEQ multiplex PCR, the repertoire was profiled, and TCRdb retains in-frame clones only, with some absent. This table has 120,000 or so clones, 85% to 90% appearing once. This specimen was blood, taken from a patient whose treatment included radiotherapy and nephrectomy. The origin of the receptors is a woman between 65 and 79 years old with renal cell carcinoma.

The chain carries TRBV4-2 and TRBJ1-1, with D perhaps matching TRBD1 (6 bases). The germline V and J ends were trimmed by 0 bases and 2 bases, with 13 bases remaining between them. Germline CDR1 LGHNA, CDR2 YNFKEQ. The length of the CDR3 is 16 residues. Here the CDR3 DNA reads TGTGCCAGCAGCCAAGATAATCCGGGGGCTAACACTGAAGCTTTCTTT. It specifies CASSQDNPGANTEAFF.

The chain combines TRBV7-8 with TRBJ1-2; weak D call: TRBD1 (5 bases). This CDR3 has 12 residues. The V and J ends lost 3 bases and 5 bases respectively, with 7 bases between them. CDR1 and CDR2 (germline): SGHVS, FQNEAQ. The CDR3 DNA follows: TGTGCCAGCAGCTTTACAGGTTATGGCTACACCTTC. Translating it yields CASSFTGYGYTF.

The rearrangement links TRBV27 to TRBJ1-5; maybe TRBD1 (5 bases). V was shortened by 5 bases and J by 1 base, with 9 bases between the two germline ends. CDR1 is MNHEY, CDR2 SMNVEV, per germline (reference sequence). The CDR3 runs to 14 residues. The CDR3 DNA is TGTGCCAGCAGTCCGGACACCAGCAATCAGCCCCAGCATTTT. It is translated as CASSPDTSNQPQHF.

This rearrangement joins TRBV30 to TRBJ2-3, with D perhaps given as TRBD1 or TRBD2 (5 bases each). The CDR3 consists of 15 residues. V dropped 0 bases and J dropped 6 bases, with 16 bases sitting between them. Germline CDR1 is GTSNPN and CDR2 is SVGIG (reference sequence). The CDR3 reads CAWSVEGKSSDTQYF. In DNA, the CDR3 is TGTGCCTGGAGTGTAGAGGGGAAATCGTCGGATACGCAGTATTTT. Combining the CDR3 with reference TRBV30 and TRBJ2-3 gives the whole variable domain SQTIHQWPATLVQPVGSPLSLECTVEGTSNPNLYWYRQAAGRGLQLLFYSVGIGQISSEVPQNLSASRPQDRQFILSSKKLLLSDSGFYLCAWSVEGKSSDTQYFGPGTRLTVL.

This chain links TRBV7-9 with TRBJ1-1; the D gene is possibly TRBD1 (6 bases). V was pared by 5 bases and J by 8 bases, with 15 bases between. Germline CDR1 reads SEHNR; CDR2 reads FQNEAQ (reference sequence). This CDR3 has 13 residues. DNA of the CDR3: TGTGCCAGCAGCCCGGTCGGACAGTCCGAAGCTTTCTTT. Amino acids: CASSPVGQSEAFF.

The J gene is TRBJ2-3, the V gene TRBV6-1, with TRBD1 matching over 7 bases. The junction had 2 bases not matched to a gene; V was cut back by 2 bases and J by 0 bases. The CDR3 is 15 amino acids. Germline V gives CDR1 MNHNS, CDR2 SASEGT. DNA of the CDR3: TGTGCCAGCAGTGAACCGGGACAGAGCACAGATACGCAGTATTTT. Protein: CASSEPGQSTDTQYF.

The chain is built from TRBV5-1 and TRBJ2-2, with 7 bases fitting TRBD2. J lost 5 bases, V lost 3 bases, and 10 bases had no gene match. Per the germline V gene, CDR1 is SGHRS and CDR2 is YFSETQ. This CDR3 is 16 amino acids long. The CDR3 is CASSSLRGSTTGELFF. The DNA for the CDR3 is TGCGCCAGCAGCTCTCTGCGGGGGTCGACAACCGGGGAGCTGTTTTTT.

J is TRBJ1-5 and V is TRBV7-2; D is ambiguous. Germline-derived CDR1 and CDR2 are SGHTA and FQGNSA. The V end lost 5 bases, the J end lost 4 bases, and 15 bases lay between the germline ends. CDR3 length: 15 amino acids. CDR3 amino acids: CASSPRRGGNQPQHF. The CDR3 DNA follows: TGTGCCAGCAGCCCCCGGCGGGGTGGGAATCAGCCCCAGCATTTT.

CDR3 loop: CASSEGSASEAYNEQFF. The CDR3 nucleotides are TGTGCCAGCAGCGAGGGATCCGCTAGCGAGGCCTACAATGAGCAGTTCTTC. V and J are TRBV9 and TRBJ2-1; D is perhaps TRBD2 (6 bases). CDR1 SGDLS and CDR2 YYNGEE come from the germline V gene. The CDR3 consists of 17 residues. Deletions cut 3 bases from V and 2 bases from J, with 18 bases between.